This T cell receptor beta chain comes out of a study of technical replicates of blood from a handful of donors. Profiled with immunoSEQ multiplex PCR; TCRdb holds only in-frame clones, not every one. This sample has 66,000 or so clones; approximately 97% occur once, and the top ten carry approximately 0.21%. After removal of 5 bases from V and 2 bases from J, the junction contained 5 bases not matched to a gene. Germline V gene sequence: CDR1 SGHNT, CDR2 YENEEA. This CDR3 comprises 15 residues. The TCR was taken from a human donor in good health. Sequencing was performed on T cells isolated from PBMCs. The chain uses TRBV11-3 and TRBJ2-3, with 9 bases fitting TRBD2. For the CDR3, the DNA is TGTGCCAGCAGCCCGACTAGCGGCCTCACAGATACGCAGTATTTT. Translating gives CASSPTSGLTDTQYF.